The present entry profiles one TCR beta chain with its context. Its cognate antigen is unknown. This specimen belongs to a study of early T cells in non-severe SARS-CoV-2 infection. Study information: The sequenced material was bulk RNA from unsorted whole blood, and its chains were unpaired.

Molecules of cDNA were individually given unique molecular identifiers that were attached to them. TCRdb independently ran MiXCR on the 5' RACE reads; one entry per CDR3 protein. The sample includes tens of thousands of distinct CDR3 sequences, less than 15% of them seen just once. This CDR3 comprises 16 residues. V was clipped by 5 bases and J by 2 bases; unmatched bases: 8. The study, taken as a whole, reports: VDJdb matching favored anti-spike CD8 responses, missing private and CD4 specificities.

The chain is built from TRBV12-3 or TRBV12-4 and TRBJ2-5; 10 bases fit TRBD2. The receptor was isolated from an adult who was a healthcare worker with PCR-confirmed SARS-CoV-2 infection or an uninfected control (not recorded which). Sample: whole blood. CDR3 bases: TGTGCCAGCAGTCAGCCTAGCGGGAGTCCGCAAGAGACCCAGTACTTC. The encoded protein is CASSQPSGSPQETQYF.